These 31 T cell receptor beta chains originate from one sample sequenced in a study of T-cell memory formation after mild COVID-19. Via MiXCR, TCRdb re-called the 5' RACE reads, giving one row per CDR3 protein. The table has roughly 510,000 distinct CDR3 sequences, roughly 17% seen once. Material for sequencing was PBMCs or a T cell subset sorted from them (not recorded which). Every receptor here comes from an adult woman who had mild COVID-19 (a few samples of this study predate the infection). Cell type and time point are not known.

The chain joins TRBV28 to TRBJ2-1; TRBD2 matches at 11 bases. CDR1 MDHEN and CDR2 SYDVKM come from the germline V gene. After removal of 3 bases from V and 7 bases from J, the junction contained 11 bases not matched to a gene. The CDR3 covers 17 residues. The CDR3 DNA sequence: TGTGCCAGCAGTTTCCTTCTTAGCGGGAGGGGTTGGAATGAGCAGTTCTTC. Its protein is CASSFLLSGRGWNEQFF.

This clonotype was seen just once. The chain recombines TRBV19 with TRBJ1-5; possible D gene TRBD1, 5 bases. Trimming took 2 bases from V and 1 from J, leaving 15 bases between them. CDR3 length equals 17 residues. Germline CDR1 LNHDA, CDR2 SQIVND (reference sequence). For the CDR3, the DNA is TGTGCCAGTAGTATAACCTCCGTTGCAGGGAGCAATCAGCCCCAGCATTTT. This sequence encodes CASSITSVAGSNQPQHF. The variable domain in full, completed from reference TRBV19 and TRBJ1-5, reads DGGITQSPKYLFRKEGQNVTLSCEQNLNHDAMYWYRQDPGQGLRLIYYSQIVNDFQKGDIAEGYSVSREKKESFPLTVTSAQKNPTAFYLCASSITSVAGSNQPQHFGDGTRLSIL.

The rearrangement links TRBV11-1 to TRBJ2-3, with 10 bases fitting TRBD2. CDR3 length: 16 residues. CDR1 and CDR2 from the germline V gene are SGHAT and FQDESV (reference sequence). V lost 1 base to trimming and J lost 1 base; unmatched junction nucleotides: 2. This CDR3 reads CASSLEGTSGTDTQYF. As DNA, the CDR3 is TGTGCCAGCAGCTTAGAGGGGACTAGCGGCACAGATACGCAGTATTTT.

This sequence joins TRBV5-4 and TRBJ2-1; 15 bases match TRBD2. The V and J ends lost 4 bases and 10 bases, in that order; junction bases with no gene match: 6. The CDR3 runs 15 residues. The germline V gene encodes CDR1 SGHNT and CDR2 YYREEE (reference sequence). CDR3 DNA: TGTGCCAGCAGCACCGGACTAGCGGGGGGGTACGAGCAGTTCTTC. Translated: CASSTGLAGGYEQFF. The whole variable domain, remainder taken from reference TRBV5-4 and TRBJ2-1, is ETGVTQSPTHLIKTRGQQVTLRCSSQSGHNTVSWYQQALGQGPQFIFQYYREEENGRGNFPPRFSGLQFPNYSSELNVNALELDDSALYLCASSTGLAGGYEQFFGPGTRLTVL.

The chain has TRBV12-3 or TRBV12-4 and TRBJ1-2; D is perhaps TRBD1 (5 bases). Trimming took 8 bases from V and 6 from J, leaving 19 bases between them. The CDR3 runs 14 residues. The DNA for the CDR3 is TGTGCCAGCGCCTTTGGCGACAGAATTCATGGCTACACCTTC. Encoded protein: CASAFGDRIHGYTF.

The rearrangement uses TRBV4-1 and TRBJ2-7, with 12 nucleotides matching TRBD1. This CDR3 is built from 17 residues. The germline CDR1 and CDR2 sequences are MGHRA and YSYEKL. After removal of 2 bases from V and 0 bases from J, the junction contained 5 bases not matched to a gene. CDR3 DNA sequence: TGCGCCAGCAGCCAATCGGGACAGGGGGCAAGCTCCTACGAGCAGTACTTC. Translated: CASSQSGQGASSYEQYF.

This clonotype was seen only a few times. This chain uses TRBV4-1 with TRBJ2-6; D gene ambiguous. Deletions cut 1 base from V and 2 bases from J, with 15 bases between. Germline V gives CDR1 MGHRA, CDR2 YSYEKL. The CDR3 length is 18 residues. The CDR3 sequence is CASSQGSRRIAGANVLTF. CDR3 nucleotide sequence: TGCGCCAGCAGCCAAGGTTCTAGGAGAATCGCTGGGGCCAACGTCCTGACTTTC.

This clonotype appeared a few times. The V and J genes are TRBV5-1 and TRBJ1-1; TRBD1 is a possible D gene (6 bases). The germline CDR1 and CDR2 sequences are SGHRS and YFSETQ. Trimming removed 5 bases from V and 5 bases from J, with 16 bases in between. The CDR3 runs to 14 residues. The CDR3 here is CASSYSGGGTEAFF. CDR3 nucleotide sequence: TGCGCCAGCAGTTACTCGGGAGGGGGGACTGAAGCTTTCTTT.

This clonotype was picked up a small number of times. The rearrangement uses TRBV20-1 and TRBJ2-1; possible D gene TRBD1, 6 bases. CDR1 and CDR2 (germline): DFQATT, SNEGSKA (reference sequence). V was cut by 0 bases and J by 6 bases, with 12 bases left in between. This CDR3 has 14 amino acids. In nucleotides, the CDR3 is TGCAGTGCTAGAGATAGGCGAGGGGGCAATGAGCAGTTCTTC. This gives the protein CSARDRRGGNEQFF.

The J gene is TRBJ1-5, the V gene TRBV15, with TRBD1 matching 8 bases. V lost 9 bases and J lost 4; bases outside the gene matches: 5. This CDR3 is built from 13 residues. Germline CDR1 and CDR2: LNHNV and YYDKDF (reference sequence). The DNA of the CDR3 is TGTGCCACTAAAGACAGGGGTAATCAGCCCCAGCATTTT. Translating gives CATKDRGNQPQHF. The variable domain in full, completed from reference TRBV15 and TRBJ1-5, reads DAMVIQNPRYQVTQFGKPVTLSCSQTLNHNVMYWYQQKSSQAPKLLFHYYDKDFNNEADTPDNFQSRRPNTSFCFLDIRSPGLGDTAMYLCATKDRGNQPQHFGDGTRLSIL.

This clonotype was observed many times. The chain uses TRBV5-1 and TRBJ2-3; 7 bases match TRBD1. The junction had 1 base not matched to a gene; V was cut back by 0 bases and J by 0 bases. The germline gives CDR1 SGHRS, CDR2 YFSETQ. The CDR3 runs to 15 residues. CDR3 in amino acids: CASSLAQGSTDTQYF. CDR3 bases: TGCGCCAGCAGCTTGGCACAGGGGAGCACAGATACGCAGTATTTT. The full variable domain, completed using reference TRBV5-1 and TRBJ2-3, is KAGVTQTPRYLIKTRGQQVTLSCSPISGHRSVSWYQQTPGQGLQFLFEYFSETQRNKGNFPGRFSGRQFSNSRSEMNVSTLELGDSALYLCASSLAQGSTDTQYFGPGTRLTVL.

This clonotype was detected only a few times. The chain uses TRBV12-5 and TRBJ2-5; D may be TRBD1 (5 bases). Trimming removed 7 bases at V and 1 base at J, with 16 bases between. CDR1 is LGHNT, CDR2 FRNRAP, per germline. CDR3 length: 15 amino acids. The CDR3: CASALLGVAQETQYF. CDR3 coding DNA: TGTGCTAGTGCCCTCCTAGGGGTGGCCCAAGAGACCCAGTACTTC.

This clonotype was detected only a few times. The chain couples TRBV30 to TRBJ1-6; weak D call: TRBD1 (6 bases). V was clipped by 2 bases and J by 6 bases, with 14 bases between them. There are 15 residues in the CDR3. The germline gives CDR1 GTSNPN, CDR2 SVGIG (reference sequence). The CDR3 nucleotides are TGTGCCTGGAGTCCCCAGGGGCCGGCTAATTCACCCCTCCACTTT. It codes for CAWSPQGPANSPLHF.

Ten or more counts support this clonotype. The rearrangement joins TRBV29-1 to TRBJ2-7; no clear D gene. CDR1 is SQVTM and CDR2 is ANQGSEA in the germline V gene. Between the trimmed V and J ends, which lost 4 bases and 0 bases, there was a span of 4 bases. The CDR3 length is 11 residues. CDR3 region: CSVGHSYEQYF. CDR3 nucleotide sequence: TGCAGCGTTGGGCACTCCTACGAGCAGTACTTC.

This sequence joins TRBV6-2 or TRBV6-3 and TRBJ1-2; no reliable D call. V lost 1 base and J lost 1, with 10 bases in between. There are 15 residues in the CDR3. CDR1 and CDR2 from the germline V gene are MNHEY and SVGEGT. The CDR3 protein is CASSYLRPVNYGYTF. The CDR3 DNA reads as TGTGCCAGCAGTTACTTGAGACCTGTTAACTATGGCTACACCTTC.

This chain links TRBV6-5 with TRBJ2-7, with 9 bases identical to TRBD2. Germline assignment: CDR1 MNHEY and CDR2 SVGAGI. With V trimmed by 8 bases and J by 2 bases, 10 bases remained unmatched. The CDR3 length is 15 residues. In DNA, the CDR3 is TGTGCCAGCGCCAGACAAGGCGGGAGGGCCTACGAGCAGTACTTC. Protein product: CASARQGGRAYEQYF.

This clonotype was counted at least ten times. The chain's CDR3 is CASSWTMYNEQFF. CDR3 bases: TGTGCCAGCAGTTGGACCATGTACAATGAGCAGTTCTTC. The genes are TRBV6-5 and TRBJ2-1; D unclear. Germline V gene lookup returns CDR1 MNHEY and CDR2 SVGAGI. Trimming left V 4 bases short and J 4 bases short, with 8 bases between. This CDR3 is 13 amino acids long.

The chain employs TRBV25-1 and TRBJ2-7; 8 positions agree with TRBD2. V gave up 2 bases and J gave up 3 bases; unmatched junction bases: 3. The CDR3 totals 14 residues. CDR1 is MGHDK and CDR2 is SYGVNS in the germline V gene. The CDR3 nucleotides are TGTGCCAGCAGTGAAGCGGGAGGCCTCTACGAGCAGTACTTC. This translates into CASSEAGGLYEQYF.

The chain employs TRBV29-1 and TRBJ2-2; no clear D gene. CDR3 size: 12 residues. Trimming left V 4 bases short and J 1 base short, with 4 bases between. Germline V gene data show CDR1 as SQVTM and CDR2 as ANQGSEA. The chain's CDR3 is CSVVGNTGELFF. The CDR3 coding sequence is TGCAGCGTTGTAGGGAACACCGGGGAGCTGTTTTTT.

This clonotype was counted only a few times. The chain carries TRBV24-1 and TRBJ2-3; 7 positions agree with TRBD2. The CDR3 is 14 amino acids. After removal of 4 bases from V and 4 bases from J, the junction contained 4 bases not matched to a gene. Looked up from germline, CDR1 is KGHDR and CDR2 is SFDVKD. The CDR3 region has the DNA TGTGCCACCAGTGACGGGAGGAGATCAGATACGCAGTATTTT. Translation: CATSDGRRSDTQYF.

A few counts support this clonotype. V and J are TRBV4-2 and TRBJ2-2, with D hard to call. V lost 1 base and J 4 bases, leaving 7 bases between the germline ends. The CDR3 is 14 residues long. The germline V gene has CDR1 LGHNA and CDR2 YNFKEQ. The CDR3 is CASSQVEPTGELFF. The DNA of the CDR3 is TGTGCCAGCAGCCAAGTTGAACCCACCGGGGAGCTGTTTTTT.

V and J are TRBV5-6 and TRBJ1-2; tentatively, D is TRBD1 (5 bases). Germline V gene lookup returns CDR1 SGHDT and CDR2 YYEEEE. CDR3 length: 18 residues. Trimming took off 6 bases at V and 6 bases at J, with 30 bases between the two ends. In DNA form, the CDR3 reads TGTGCCAGCACCTATTCCCCGGGACCGCCAGGGCTACAGGATGGCTACACCTTC. Translation: CASTYSPGPPGLQDGYTF.

The chain couples TRBV9 to TRBJ1-2, with D maybe TRBD1 (6 bases). The germline V and J ends were trimmed by 4 bases and 9 bases, with 16 bases remaining between them. The V gene's germline CDR1 is SGDLS and CDR2 YYNGEE. There are 13 residues in the CDR3. The CDR3 region has the DNA TGTGCCAGCAGCCTGGGTCAGGGGAATAGCTACACCTTC. It codes for CASSLGQGNSYTF.

This clonotype showed up just a few times. This chain connects TRBV3-1 to TRBJ2-1, with 9 positions matching TRBD2. Unmatched junction bases numbered 6, after V lost 4 bases and J lost 2 bases. This CDR3 region has 16 residues. Germline loops: CDR1 LGHDT, CDR2 YNNKEL (reference sequence). The CDR3 reads CASSPTSGGTYNEQFF. DNA of the CDR3: TGTGCCAGCAGCCCCACGAGCGGGGGGACCTACAATGAGCAGTTCTTC.

The genes are TRBV15 and TRBJ2-7, with TRBD1 matching over 9 bases. CDR1 LNHNV and CDR2 YYDKDF come from the germline V gene (reference sequence). The CDR3 totals 14 residues. J lost 6 bases, V lost 1 base, and 4 bases had no gene match. The CDR3 loop is CATSRGDREGEQYF. The CDR3 nucleotides are TGTGCCACCAGCAGAGGGGACAGGGAGGGCGAGCAGTACTTC. Full variable domain (missing parts from reference TRBV15 and TRBJ2-7): DAMVIQNPRYQVTQFGKPVTLSCSQTLNHNVMYWYQQKSSQAPKLLFHYYDKDFNNEADTPDNFQSRRPNTSFCFLDIRSPGLGDTAMYLCATSRGDREGEQYFGPGTRLTVT.

This clonotype appeared a few times. The chain links TRBV5-8 to TRBJ2-1; D gene uncertain. The length of the CDR3 is 15 residues. V was shortened by 4 bases and J by 3 bases, with 14 bases between the two germline ends. Germline V lookup: CDR1 SGHTS, CDR2 YDEGEE. The CDR3 protein is CASSRTAFRYNEQFF. The CDR3, as DNA: TGTGCCAGCAGCCGTACAGCCTTTCGCTACAATGAGCAGTTCTTC.

In its sample, this clonotype was seen a few times. The chain combines TRBV7-9 with TRBJ2-7; 7 nucleotides match TRBD1. The CDR3 loop spans 15 amino acids. Germline V gene lookup returns CDR1 SEHNR and CDR2 FQNEAQ (reference sequence). The ends lost 5 bases at V and 2 bases at J; junction bases unmatched: 9. CDR3 DNA sequence: TGTGCCAGCAGCCGGCCGGGACAGCCTCCCTACGAGCAGTACTTC. It is translated as CASSRPGQPPYEQYF.

The CDR3 DNA reads TGCGCCAGCAGCTTTGGGGGGCGCAATGAAAAACTGTTTTTT. This codes for CASSFGGRNEKLFF. V is TRBV5-1 and J is TRBJ1-4; D is possibly TRBD1 (6 bases). V was clipped by 2 bases and J by 5 bases, with 10 bases between them. The CDR3 sequence is 14 residues long. Germline V gene data show CDR1 as SGHRS and CDR2 as YFSETQ.

This clonotype has a handful of counts. This chain uses TRBV9 with TRBJ2-2; D gene ambiguous. This CDR3 has 14 amino acids. Germline values: CDR1 SGDLS, CDR2 YYNGEE. V was pared by 1 base and J by 1 base, with 5 bases between. The CDR3 coding sequence is TGTGCCAGCAGCGTACAGGTGAACACCGGGGAGCTGTTTTTT. Translation: CASSVQVNTGELFF.

J is TRBJ1-2 and V is TRBV7-3; no firm D call. Germline V gene lookup returns CDR1 SGHTA and CDR2 FQGTGA. The CDR3 has 11 residues. V dropped 8 bases and J dropped 6 bases, with 10 bases sitting between them. The CDR3 DNA reads as TGTGCCAGCGGCTCGGGCCATGGCTACACCTTC. Protein product: CASGSGHGYTF.

This chain links TRBV4-2 with TRBJ1-5; no clear D gene. CDR1 and CDR2 (germline): LGHNA, YNFKEQ. Trimming removed 0 bases from V and 4 bases from J, with 10 bases in between. The length of the CDR3 is 15 residues. CDR3 sequence reads: CASSQDRLGNQPQHF. DNA for the CDR3: TGTGCCAGCAGCCAAGATAGGCTAGGAAATCAGCCCCAGCATTTT.